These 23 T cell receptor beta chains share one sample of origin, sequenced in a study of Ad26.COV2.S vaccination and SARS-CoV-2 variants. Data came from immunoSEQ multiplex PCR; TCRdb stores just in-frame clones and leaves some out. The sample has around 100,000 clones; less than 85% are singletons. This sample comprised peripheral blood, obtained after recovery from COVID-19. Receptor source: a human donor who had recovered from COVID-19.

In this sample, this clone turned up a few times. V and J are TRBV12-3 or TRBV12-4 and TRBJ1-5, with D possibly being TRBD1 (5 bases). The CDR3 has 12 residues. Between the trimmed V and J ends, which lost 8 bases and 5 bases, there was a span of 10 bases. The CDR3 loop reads CASGQGYQPQHF. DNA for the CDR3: TGTGCCAGCGGCCAGGGATATCAGCCCCAGCATTTT.

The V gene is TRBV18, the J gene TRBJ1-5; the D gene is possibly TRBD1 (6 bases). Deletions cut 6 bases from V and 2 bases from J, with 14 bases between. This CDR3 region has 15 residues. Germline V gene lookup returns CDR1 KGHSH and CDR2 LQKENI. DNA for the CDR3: TGTGCCAGCTCCTCCGGGGGGCCTGGCAATCAGCCCCAGCATTTT. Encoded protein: CASSSGGPGNQPQHF.

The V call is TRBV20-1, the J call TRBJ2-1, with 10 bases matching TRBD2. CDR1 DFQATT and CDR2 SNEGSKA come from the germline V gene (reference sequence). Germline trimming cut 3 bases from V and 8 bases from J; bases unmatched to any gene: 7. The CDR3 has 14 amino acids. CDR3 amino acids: CSASKRGGQYEQFF. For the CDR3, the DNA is TGCAGTGCTAGTAAGCGGGGGGGCCAATATGAGCAGTTCTTC.

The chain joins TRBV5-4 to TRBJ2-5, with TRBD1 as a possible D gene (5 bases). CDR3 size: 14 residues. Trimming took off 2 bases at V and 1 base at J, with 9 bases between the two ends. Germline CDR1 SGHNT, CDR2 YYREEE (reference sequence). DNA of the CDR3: TGTGCCAGCAGCTTAAGACAGCTCCAAGAGACCCAGTACTTC. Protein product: CASSLRQLQETQYF.

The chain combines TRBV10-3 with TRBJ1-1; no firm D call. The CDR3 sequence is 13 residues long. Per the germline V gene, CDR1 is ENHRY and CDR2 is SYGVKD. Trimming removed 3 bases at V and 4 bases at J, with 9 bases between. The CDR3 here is CAISEEESTEAFF. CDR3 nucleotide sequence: TGTGCCATCAGTGAAGAGGAGAGCACTGAAGCTTTCTTT.

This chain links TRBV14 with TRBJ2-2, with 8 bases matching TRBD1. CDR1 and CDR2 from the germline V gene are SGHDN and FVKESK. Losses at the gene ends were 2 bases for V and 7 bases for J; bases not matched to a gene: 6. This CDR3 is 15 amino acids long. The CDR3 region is CASSQKMTGDGELFF. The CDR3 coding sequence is TGTGCCAGCAGCCAAAAAATGACAGGGGACGGGGAGCTGTTTTTT.

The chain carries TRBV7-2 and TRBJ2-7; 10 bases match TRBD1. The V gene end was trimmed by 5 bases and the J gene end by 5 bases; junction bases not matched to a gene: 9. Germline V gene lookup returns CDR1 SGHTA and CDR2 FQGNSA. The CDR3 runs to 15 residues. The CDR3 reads CASSPQTGGLHEQYF. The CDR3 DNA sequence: TGTGCCAGCAGCCCACAGACAGGGGGCCTCCACGAGCAGTACTTC.

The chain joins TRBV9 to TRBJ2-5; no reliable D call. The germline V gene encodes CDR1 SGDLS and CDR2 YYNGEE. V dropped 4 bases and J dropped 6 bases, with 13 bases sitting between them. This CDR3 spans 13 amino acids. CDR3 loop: CASSPSPEKTQYF. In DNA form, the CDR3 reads TGTGCCAGCAGCCCCTCCCCGGAGAAGACCCAGTACTTC.

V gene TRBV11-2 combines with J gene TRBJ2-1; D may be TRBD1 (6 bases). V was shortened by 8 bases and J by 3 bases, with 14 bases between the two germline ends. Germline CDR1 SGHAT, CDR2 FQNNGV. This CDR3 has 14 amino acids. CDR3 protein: CASRIQGGYNEQFF. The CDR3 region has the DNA TGTGCCAGCCGTATACAGGGCGGCTACAATGAGCAGTTCTTC.

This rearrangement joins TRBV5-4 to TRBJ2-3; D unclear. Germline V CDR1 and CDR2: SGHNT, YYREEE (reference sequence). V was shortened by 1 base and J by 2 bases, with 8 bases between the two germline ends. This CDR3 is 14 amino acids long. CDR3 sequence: CASSLISDTDTQYF. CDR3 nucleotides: TGTGCCAGCAGCTTGATTTCTGACACAGATACGCAGTATTTT.

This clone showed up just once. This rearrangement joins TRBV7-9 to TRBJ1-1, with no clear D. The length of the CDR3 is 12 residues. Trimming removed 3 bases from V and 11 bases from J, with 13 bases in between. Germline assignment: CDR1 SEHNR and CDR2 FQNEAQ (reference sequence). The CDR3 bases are TGTGCCAGCAGCTTCCGGAGCAGTTGGGCTTTCTTT. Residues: CASSFRSSWAFF.

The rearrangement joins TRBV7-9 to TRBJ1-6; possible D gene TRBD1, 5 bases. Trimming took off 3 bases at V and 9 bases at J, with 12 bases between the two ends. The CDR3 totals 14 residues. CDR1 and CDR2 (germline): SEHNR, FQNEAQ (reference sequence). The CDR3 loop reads CASSLGGLGSPLHF. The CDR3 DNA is TGTGCCAGCAGCTTGGGGGGGTTAGGTTCACCCCTCCACTTT.

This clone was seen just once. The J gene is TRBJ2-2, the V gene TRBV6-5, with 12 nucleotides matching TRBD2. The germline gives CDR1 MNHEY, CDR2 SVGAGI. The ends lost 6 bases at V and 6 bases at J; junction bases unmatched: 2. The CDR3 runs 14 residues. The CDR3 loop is CASRTSGGAGELFF. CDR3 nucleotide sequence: TGTGCCAGCAGGACTAGCGGGGGTGCCGGGGAGCTGTTTTTT.

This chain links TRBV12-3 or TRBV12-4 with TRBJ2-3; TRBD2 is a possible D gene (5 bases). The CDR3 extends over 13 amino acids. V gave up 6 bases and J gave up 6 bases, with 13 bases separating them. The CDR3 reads CASRLTNSDTQYF. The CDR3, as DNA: TGTGCCAGCAGGCTGACTAATTCGGATACGCAGTATTTT.

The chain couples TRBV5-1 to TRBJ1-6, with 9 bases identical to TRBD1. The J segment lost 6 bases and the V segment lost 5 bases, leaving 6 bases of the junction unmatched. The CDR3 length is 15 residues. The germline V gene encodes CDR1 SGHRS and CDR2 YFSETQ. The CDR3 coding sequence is TGCGCCAGCAGTGAACCGGGACAGGGTAATTCACCCCTCCACTTT. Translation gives CASSEPGQGNSPLHF.

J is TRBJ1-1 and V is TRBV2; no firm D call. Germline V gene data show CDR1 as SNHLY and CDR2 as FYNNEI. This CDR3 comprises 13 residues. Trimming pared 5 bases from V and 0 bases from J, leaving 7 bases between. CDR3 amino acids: CASSPEVNTEAFF. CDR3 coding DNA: TGTGCCAGCAGTCCAGAAGTGAACACTGAAGCTTTCTTT. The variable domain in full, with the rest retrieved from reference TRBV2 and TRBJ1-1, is EPEVTQTPSHQVTQMGQEVILRCVPISNHLYFYWYRQILGQKVEFLVSFYNNEISEKSEIFDDQFSVERPDGSNFTLKIRSTKLEDSAMYFCASSPEVNTEAFFGQGTRLTVV.

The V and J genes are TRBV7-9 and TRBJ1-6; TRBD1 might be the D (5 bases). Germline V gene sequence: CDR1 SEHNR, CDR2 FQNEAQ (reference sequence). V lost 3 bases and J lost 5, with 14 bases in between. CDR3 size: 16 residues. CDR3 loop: CASSFGQGSDNSPLHF. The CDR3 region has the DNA TGTGCCAGCAGCTTTGGGCAGGGAAGTGATAATTCACCCCTCCACTTT.

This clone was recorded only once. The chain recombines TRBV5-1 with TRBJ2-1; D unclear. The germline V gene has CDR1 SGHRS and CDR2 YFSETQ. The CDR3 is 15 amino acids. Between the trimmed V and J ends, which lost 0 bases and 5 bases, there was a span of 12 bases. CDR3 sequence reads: CASSLDHGDDNEQFF. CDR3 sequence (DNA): TGCGCCAGCAGCTTGGATCACGGCGATGACAATGAGCAGTTCTTC. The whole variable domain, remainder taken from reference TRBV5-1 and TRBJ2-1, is KAGVTQTPRYLIKTRGQQVTLSCSPISGHRSVSWYQQTPGQGLQFLFEYFSETQRNKGNFPGRFSGRQFSNSRSEMNVSTLELGDSALYLCASSLDHGDDNEQFFGPGTRLTVL.

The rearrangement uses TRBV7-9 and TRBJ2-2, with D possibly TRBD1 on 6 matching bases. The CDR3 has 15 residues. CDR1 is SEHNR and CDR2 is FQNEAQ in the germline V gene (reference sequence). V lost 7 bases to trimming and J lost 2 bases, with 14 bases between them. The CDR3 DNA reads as TGTGCCAGCACCCCGACAGGAGCCAACACCGGGGAGCTGTTTTTT. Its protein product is CASTPTGANTGELFF.

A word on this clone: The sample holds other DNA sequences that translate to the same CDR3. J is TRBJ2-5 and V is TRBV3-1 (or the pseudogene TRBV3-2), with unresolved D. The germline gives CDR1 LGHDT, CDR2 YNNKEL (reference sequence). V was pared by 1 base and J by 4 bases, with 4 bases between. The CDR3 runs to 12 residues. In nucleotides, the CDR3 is TGTGCCAGCAGCCAAGGGGGAGAGACCCAGTACTTC. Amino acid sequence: CASSQGGETQYF.

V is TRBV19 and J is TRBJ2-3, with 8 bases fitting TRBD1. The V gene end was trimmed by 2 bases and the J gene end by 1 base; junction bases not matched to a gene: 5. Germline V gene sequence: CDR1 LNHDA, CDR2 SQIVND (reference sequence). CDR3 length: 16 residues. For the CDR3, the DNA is TGTGCCAGTAGTATAACAGGACAGGGAGGCACAGATACGCAGTATTTT. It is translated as CASSITGQGGTDTQYF. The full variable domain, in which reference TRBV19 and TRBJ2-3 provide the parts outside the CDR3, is DGGITQSPKYLFRKEGQNVTLSCEQNLNHDAMYWYRQDPGQGLRLIYYSQIVNDFQKGDIAEGYSVSREKKESFPLTVTSAQKNPTAFYLCASSITGQGGTDTQYFGPGTRLTVL.

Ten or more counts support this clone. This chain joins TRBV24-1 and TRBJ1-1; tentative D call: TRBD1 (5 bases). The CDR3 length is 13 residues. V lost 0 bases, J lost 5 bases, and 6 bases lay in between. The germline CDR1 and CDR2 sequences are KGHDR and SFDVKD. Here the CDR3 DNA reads TGTGCCACCAGTGATTTGGGGGGGACTGAAGCTTTCTTT. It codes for CATSDLGGTEAFF.

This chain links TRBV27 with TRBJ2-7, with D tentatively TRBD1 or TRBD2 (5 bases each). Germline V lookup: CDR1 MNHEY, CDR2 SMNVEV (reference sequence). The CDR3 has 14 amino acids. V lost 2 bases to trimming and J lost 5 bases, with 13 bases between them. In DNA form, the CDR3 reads TGTGCCAGCAGTTTAAATTCGGGGACGAACGAGCAGTACTTC. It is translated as CASSLNSGTNEQYF.